Shown below are 32 T cell receptor beta chains from a single sample sequenced in a study of T cells in Graves' hyperthyroidism and ophthalmopathy. It was RNA transcripts that yielded the amplified TCR beta CDR3 regions. HTBI primers were used for first-round RT-PCR of the TCR CDR3. From the multiplex PCR reads, TCRdb called clonotypes with MiXCR, one entry per CDR3 protein. The sample yields over 350,000 distinct CDR3 sequences, roughly 14% seen once. Sequencing input: blood. Receptors were obtained from a man aged 18 to 35 with Graves' ophthalmopathy.

This clonotype was detected many times. The chain combines TRBV12-3 or TRBV12-4 with TRBJ1-5; no firm D call. Trimming cost V 2 bases and J 6 bases, with 14 bases left between them. The CDR3 length is 15 residues. CDR3 coding DNA: TGTGCCAGCAGTTTAAACTGGTCAGGCATTCAGCCCCAGCATTTT. It codes for CASSLNWSGIQPQHF.

As regards this clonotype: A much larger clone sits a single nucleotide away, making a read error possible. The DNA for the CDR3 is TGTGCCAGCAGTTGGACTAGCGGGCGCTCCTACGAGCAGTACTTC. This encodes CASSWTSGRSYEQYF. The chain couples TRBV6-2 or TRBV6-3 to TRBJ2-7; 11 nucleotides line up with TRBD2. Germline lookup yields CDR1 MNHEY and CDR2 SVGEGT. There are 15 residues in the CDR3. V gave up 4 bases and J gave up 0 bases; unmatched junction bases: 2.

This chain uses TRBV6-5 with TRBJ2-7; D is unclear. Trimming shortened V by 2 bases and J by 3 bases, and 8 bases separated the two germline ends. Looked up from germline, CDR1 is MNHEY and CDR2 is SVGAGI. The CDR3 spans 13 residues. The CDR3 coding sequence is TGTGCCAGCAGTTACATCTACATCTACGAGCAGTACTTC. Translation gives CASSYIYIYEQYF.

This clonotype was detected ten times or more. The chain carries TRBV30 and TRBJ1-6; D is undetermined. Between the trimmed V and J ends, which lost 3 bases and 0 bases, there was a span of 12 bases. There are 16 residues in the CDR3. Germline V lookup: CDR1 GTSNPN, CDR2 SVGIG (reference sequence). Here the CDR3 reads CAWRPPGISYNSPLHF. As DNA, the CDR3 is TGTGCCTGGAGACCCCCAGGTATCTCCTATAATTCACCCCTCCACTTT.

There are many counts of this clonotype. V usage is TRBV11-2 and J usage is TRBJ2-5; the D gene is possibly TRBD1 (7 bases). CDR1 and CDR2 (germline): SGHAT, FQNNGV. V was shortened by 5 bases and J by 5 bases, with 18 bases between the two germline ends. The length of the CDR3 is 15 residues. CDR3 coding DNA: TGTGCCAGCAGCCGGACAGGTGGGGGGATCGAGACCCAGTACTTC. Protein product: CASSRTGGGIETQYF.

This clonotype occurred many times. This chain joins TRBV7-2 and TRBJ2-7; 8 bases align to TRBD1. Trimming removed 5 bases from V and 0 bases from J; junction bases left unmatched: 6. Germline lookup yields CDR1 SGHTA and CDR2 FQGNSA. The CDR3 has 15 amino acids. The CDR3 DNA reads as TGTGCCAGCAGCCCTACGACAGGGGACTCCTACGAGCAGTACTTC. As protein: CASSPTTGDSYEQYF. Variable domain in full (rest from reference TRBV7-2 and TRBJ2-7): GAGVSQSPSNKVTEKGKDVELRCDPISGHTALYWYRQSLGQGLEFLIYFQGNSAPDKSGLPSDRFSAERTGGSVSTLTIQRTQQEDSAVYLCASSPTTGDSYEQYFGPGTRLTVT.

This clonotype showed up many times. The chain is built from TRBV5-8 and TRBJ2-7; maybe TRBD2 (5 bases). In germline, CDR1 is SGHTS, CDR2 YDEGEE. CDR3 length: 13 residues. V lost 4 bases, J lost 7 bases, and 15 bases lay in between. The chain's CDR3 is CASSPGVGKEQYF. DNA of the CDR3: TGTGCCAGCAGCCCCGGGGTGGGCAAGGAGCAGTACTTC.

Ten or more counts support this clonotype. V and J are TRBV27 and TRBJ1-2; weak D call: TRBD1 (5 bases). Trimming took off 4 bases at V and 7 bases at J, with 7 bases between the two ends. CDR3 length: 11 amino acids. Germline CDR1 is MNHEY and CDR2 is SMNVEV (reference sequence). The CDR3 coding sequence is TGTGCCAGCAGTTCGGGGGGTGGCTACACCTTC. Residues: CASSSGGGYTF.

This chain uses TRBV19 with TRBJ2-3; D might be TRBD1 (5 bases). Germline CDR1 and CDR2: LNHDA and SQIVND (reference sequence). The V and J ends lost 6 bases and 0 bases respectively, with 13 bases between them. This CDR3 spans 15 amino acids. CDR3 coding DNA: TGTGCCAGTAGCATCAGACAGTCTAGCACAGATACGCAGTATTTT. It encodes CASSIRQSSTDTQYF.

This clonotype was seen many times. The chain has TRBV13 and TRBJ2-1, with D tentatively TRBD2 (6 bases). With 5 bases removed from V and 0 bases from J, the gap between germline ends came to 14 bases. Germline CDR1 PRHDT, CDR2 FYEKMQ (reference sequence). The CDR3 consists of 16 residues. CDR3 in amino acids: CASSAALGSSYNEQFF. The CDR3 bases are TGTGCCAGCAGCGCCGCGCTCGGGAGCTCCTACAATGAGCAGTTCTTC.

This clonotype was seen more than once but under ten times. The chain employs TRBV5-6 and TRBJ2-1, with 14 bases lining up with TRBD2. In germline, CDR1 is SGHDT, CDR2 YYEEEE. The CDR3 totals 16 residues. J lost 7 bases, V lost 4 bases, and 7 bases had no gene match. The CDR3 nucleotides are TGTGCCAGCAGCGGGGGGGGACTAGCGGGAGTGAATGAGCAGTTCTTC. Protein: CASSGGGLAGVNEQFF.

This clonotype was seen repeatedly, ten times or more. The chain uses TRBV2 and TRBJ1-5; 8 nucleotides line up with TRBD1. There are 14 residues in the CDR3. Germline V gene lookup returns CDR1 SNHLY and CDR2 FYNNEI. The V and J ends lost 7 bases and 7 bases, in that order; junction bases with no gene match: 9. The CDR3 DNA follows: TGTGCCAGCAAGGTTGACAGGGGAGGGCAGCCCCAGCATTTT. This sequence encodes CASKVDRGGQPQHF.

This clonotype was detected ten times or more. The chain recombines TRBV2 with TRBJ2-5; perhaps D is TRBD1 or TRBD2 (5 bases each). Germline V gene data show CDR1 as SNHLY and CDR2 as FYNNEI. This CDR3 has 13 amino acids. Deletions cut 4 bases from V and 3 bases from J, with 9 bases between. Here the CDR3 reads CASSGGNEETQYF. The DNA for the CDR3 is TGTGCCAGCAGTGGGGGGAACGAAGAGACCCAGTACTTC.

This clonotype was counted at least ten times. V usage is TRBV30 and J usage is TRBJ2-3; D may match TRBD1 or TRBD2 (5 bases each). V was trimmed by 0 bases and J by 1 base, leaving 11 bases between them. This CDR3 is 15 amino acids long. The germline V gene has CDR1 GTSNPN and CDR2 SVGIG (reference sequence). The CDR3 DNA reads TGTGCCTGGAGTGTACCCGGGGCGGGCACAGATACGCAGTATTTT. Amino acids: CAWSVPGAGTDTQYF.

This chain joins TRBV6-2 or TRBV6-3 and TRBJ1-6; weak D call: TRBD1 (5 bases). Germline values: CDR1 MNHEY, CDR2 SVGEGT. Trimming removed 0 bases from V and 5 bases from J, with 14 bases in between. The CDR3 length is 17 residues. This chain's CDR3 is CASSYSRQRGHNSPLHF. The DNA for the CDR3 is TGTGCCAGCAGTTACTCCCGACAGCGAGGCCATAATTCACCCCTCCACTTT.

As concerns this clonotype: A single base separates this from a much larger clone, so it may be a read error. The chain employs TRBV13 and TRBJ1-4; 10 nucleotides line up with TRBD1. The CDR3 totals 15 residues. Germline values: CDR1 PRHDT, CDR2 FYEKMQ (reference sequence). The V gene end was trimmed by 4 bases and the J gene end by 4 bases; junction bases not matched to a gene: 3. The CDR3 region has the DNA TGTGCCAGCAGCTATAGGGACAGGGGTAATGAAAAACTGTTTTTT. Translating it yields CASSYRDRGNEKLFF. The full variable domain, rest sourced from reference TRBV13 and TRBJ1-4, is AAGVIQSPRHLIKEKRETATLKCYPIPRHDTVYWYQQGPGQDPQFLISFYEKMQSDKGSIPDRFSAQQFSDYHSELNMSSLELGDSALYFCASSYRDRGNEKLFFGSGTQLSVL.

This clonotype was seen many times. The rearrangement links TRBV6-5 to TRBJ1-3; D not certain. Germline V gene lookup returns CDR1 MNHEY and CDR2 SVGAGI. This CDR3 contains 15 residues. V lost 2 bases and J 0 bases, leaving 8 bases between the germline ends. The CDR3 is CASSYDHPSGNTIYF. The CDR3 bases are TGTGCCAGCAGTTACGATCACCCCTCTGGAAACACCATATATTTT.

This clonotype was detected many times. CDR3 coding DNA: TGCGCCAGCAGCCAGGAGACAGGGACCGCTGAAGCTTTCTTT. The encoded protein is CASSQETGTAEAFF. This chain connects TRBV4-1 to TRBJ1-1, with 7 bases lining up with TRBD1. V was clipped by 3 bases and J by 6 bases; unmatched bases: 7. Germline V CDR1 and CDR2: MGHRA, YSYEKL. The CDR3 consists of 14 residues.

The chain is built from TRBV20-1 and TRBJ1-6; D not certain. Germline V CDR1 and CDR2: DFQATT, SNEGSKA (reference sequence). V gave up 6 bases and J gave up 7 bases, with 16 bases separating them. The CDR3 loop spans 14 amino acids. Written as DNA, the CDR3 is TGCAGTGCCCGAGGGTGGGCCACCAATTCACCCCTCCACTTT. Amino acids: CSARGWATNSPLHF.

This chain joins TRBV25-1 and TRBJ1-5; D gene uncertain. The CDR3 contains 14 residues. The V gene lost 0 bases and the J gene lost 5 bases, with 8 bases spanning the gap. The germline V gene has CDR1 MGHDK and CDR2 SYGVNS. CDR3: CASSEYIVDQPQHF. CDR3 in DNA: TGTGCCAGCAGTGAATATATAGTCGATCAGCCCCAGCATTTT.

The V and J genes are TRBV15 and TRBJ2-3; 10 nucleotides agree with TRBD1. The CDR3 has 15 amino acids. V lost 1 base and J lost 4; bases outside the gene matches: 2. Per germline, CDR1 LNHNV and CDR2 YYDKDF (reference sequence). The CDR3 sequence is CATSRGQGASDTQYF. CDR3 nucleotide sequence: TGTGCCACCAGCAGAGGACAGGGGGCATCAGATACGCAGTATTTT.

This clonotype was seen many times. The chain is built from TRBV3-1 and TRBJ2-5; D remains ambiguous. CDR3 length: 13 residues. Germline V CDR1 and CDR2: LGHDT, YNNKEL (reference sequence). V was pared by 1 base and J by 1 base, with 4 bases between. In DNA, the CDR3 is TGTGCCAGCAGCCAAGGGATCCAAGAGACCCAGTACTTC. Amino acid sequence: CASSQGIQETQYF.

The CDR3 bases are TGCAGTGCCCGCGAAGCGGGAGGCTCCTACAATGAGCAGTTCTTC. Amino acid sequence: CSAREAGGSYNEQFF. This sequence joins TRBV20-1 and TRBJ2-1; TRBD2 aligns across 9 bases. The J segment lost 0 bases and the V segment lost 6 bases, leaving 6 bases of the junction unmatched. This CDR3 contains 15 residues. Germline CDR1 is DFQATT and CDR2 is SNEGSKA (reference sequence).

The chain links TRBV10-3 to TRBJ2-3; 7 positions match TRBD2. J was trimmed by 2 bases and V by 11 bases; bases with no gene match: 7. The CDR3 contains 13 residues. Germline V gene data show CDR1 as ENHRY and CDR2 as SYGVKD. As DNA, the CDR3 is TGTGCCGTATTGAGCGGGGTCACAGATACGCAGTATTTT. Amino acids: CAVLSGVTDTQYF.

This clonotype was counted many times. The rearrangement uses TRBV7-2 and TRBJ2-7; TRBD2 is a possible D gene (5 bases). Trimming took 1 base from V and 6 from J, leaving 10 bases between them. Germline CDR1 and CDR2: SGHTA and FQGNSA. This CDR3 region has 13 residues. The CDR3: CASSLVLAVEQYF. The DNA for the CDR3 is TGTGCCAGCAGCTTAGTCCTAGCCGTCGAGCAGTACTTC.

This clonotype appeared a few times. The chain combines TRBV24-1 with TRBJ2-3, with 11 bases aligning to TRBD1. V dropped 4 bases and J dropped 3; count of bases not matched to a gene: 5. This CDR3 is built from 16 residues. Germline-derived CDR1 and CDR2 are KGHDR and SFDVKD. The CDR3 protein is CATSELGQGATDTQYF. For the CDR3, the DNA is TGTGCCACCAGTGAACTAGGACAGGGGGCTACAGATACGCAGTATTTT.

This clonotype was counted a few times. The chain links TRBV29-1 to TRBJ2-4; TRBD1 might be the D (6 bases). V lost 4 bases and J lost 0, with 16 bases in between. The germline V gene encodes CDR1 SQVTM and CDR2 ANQGSEA. The CDR3 runs to 16 residues. The chain's CDR3 is CSVGGQGLIAKNIQYF. CDR3 coding DNA: TGCAGCGTTGGAGGGCAGGGGTTAATAGCCAAAAACATTCAGTACTTC.

This clonotype was seen repeatedly, ten times or more. V usage is TRBV2 and J usage is TRBJ1-5; 7 bases are shared with TRBD1. V shed 3 bases, J shed 0 bases, and the junction held 5 bases outside the gene matches. Germline V lookup: CDR1 SNHLY, CDR2 FYNNEI. The length of the CDR3 is 16 residues. CDR3 in amino acids: CASSDQGGNSNQPQHF. The CDR3 coding sequence is TGTGCCAGCAGTGATCAGGGGGGGAATAGCAATCAGCCCCAGCATTTT.

V gene TRBV6-2 or TRBV6-3 combines with J gene TRBJ2-1; 9 bases fit TRBD2. Germline values: CDR1 MNHEY, CDR2 SVGEGT. There are 15 residues in the CDR3. J lost 0 bases, V lost 9 bases, and 6 bases had no gene match. The CDR3 DNA is TGTGCCAGTATCTCACTAGCGGGCTCCTACAATGAGCAGTTCTTC. It yields the protein CASISLAGSYNEQFF.

The rearrangement joins TRBV7-9 to TRBJ2-2, with D unclear. V was clipped by 4 bases and J by 2 bases, with 17 bases between them. The germline CDR1 and CDR2 sequences are SEHNR and FQNEAQ (reference sequence). The CDR3 has 17 amino acids. The CDR3 DNA reads TGTGCCAGCAGCTCAGCTAGGACGGTTCGAAACACCGGGGAGCTGTTTTTT. Residues: CASSSARTVRNTGELFF.

This clonotype was recorded at least ten times. The CDR3 DNA sequence: TGCAGTGCACCGACTAGCGGGACGTACGAGCAGTACTTC. This gives the protein CSAPTSGTYEQYF. The chain is built from TRBV20-1 and TRBJ2-7, with 11 positions matching TRBD2. The trim removed 6 bases at V and 4 bases at J, leaving 5 bases unmatched. The CDR3 is 13 amino acids. The germline V gene has CDR1 DFQATT and CDR2 SNEGSKA (reference sequence).

This clonotype was recorded a few times. The rearrangement links TRBV19 to TRBJ1-2, with 7 bases aligning to TRBD1. V lost 7 bases to trimming and J lost 0 bases; unmatched junction nucleotides: 17. The CDR3 has 18 amino acids. Germline CDR1 LNHDA, CDR2 SQIVND (reference sequence). The CDR3 nucleotides are TGTGCCAGTACCCCCGCCGGGACAGTATTCTACGCTAACTATGGCTACACCTTC. It is translated as CASTPAGTVFYANYGYTF.